These T cell receptor beta chains were read from a single sample in a study of cytomegalovirus exposure and HLA in healthy donors. TCRdb's copy holds only in-frame clones and misses some; the assay was immunoSEQ multiplex PCR. The table includes 130,000 or so clones, around 73% detected once. The sample was PBMCs. The source is a female donor in good health and CMV-seronegative. Both conserved end residues are part of each CDR3. A D gene is named only where the DNA matches it firmly. Rows give clone size only sometimes, using once, few, many, or a class for an expanded clone.

abundance: .
d_gene: TRBD2
j_gene: TRBJ2-2
v_gene: TRBV13
len: 17
CDR3nt: TGTGCCAGCAGCTTAGAGAGGTCTAGCGGCACAACCGGGGAGCTGTTTTTT
CDR3aa: CASSLERSSGTTGELFF

abundance: few
d_gene: TRBD2
j_gene: TRBJ2-7
v_gene: TRBV9
len: 14
CDR3nt: TGTGCCAGCAGTTGGGGGACTAGCAATAGCGAGCAGTACTTC
CDR3aa: CASSWGTSNSEQYF

abundance: .
d_gene: .
j_gene: TRBJ2-7
v_gene: TRBV9
len: 13
CDR3nt: TGTGCCAGCAGCGTAGGTAGCTCCTACGAGCAGTACTTC
CDR3aa: CASSVGSSYEQYF

abundance: .
d_gene: TRBD1
j_gene: TRBJ2-5
v_gene: TRBV11-1
len: 16
CDR3nt: TGTGCCAGCAGCCCAGGAGCCGGACAGGGGCAAGAGACCCAGTACTTC
CDR3aa: CASSPGAGQGQETQYF

abundance: .
d_gene: .
j_gene: TRBJ2-7
v_gene: TRBV27
len: 13
CDR3nt: TGTGCCAGCAGTTTCCGACTTGATTACGAGCAGTACTTC
CDR3aa: CASSFRLDYEQYF

abundance: .
d_gene: TRBD2
j_gene: TRBJ2-1
v_gene: TRBV18
len: 16
CDR3nt: TGTGCCAGCTCACCACCGCTTAGCGGGGGGGTCAATGAGCAGTTCTTC
CDR3aa: CASSPPLSGGVNEQFF

abundance: .
d_gene: TRBD1
j_gene: TRBJ2-5
v_gene: TRBV5-1
len: 15
CDR3nt: TGCGCCAGCAGCTTGGGGGGACAGGGAGGAGAGACCCAGTACTTC
CDR3aa: CASSLGGQGGETQYF

abundance: few
d_gene: .
j_gene: TRBJ1-4
v_gene: TRBV6-1
len: 14
CDR3nt: TGTGCCAGCAGCCCCACAGGGAACCTTGAAAAACTGTTTTTT
CDR3aa: CASSPTGNLEKLFF

abundance: .
d_gene: .
j_gene: TRBJ1-2
v_gene: TRBV18
len: 23
CDR3nt: TGTGCCAGCTCACCCCGAGACCGAGACCGAACTTCGAATCGACAGATCCGTATTAGTGGCTACACCTTC
CDR3aa: CASSPRDRDRTSNRQIRISGYTF

abundance: .
d_gene: .
j_gene: TRBJ1-5
v_gene: TRBV6-5
len: 13
CDR3nt: TGTGCCAGCAGTTACTCGAGAGATCAGCCCCAGCATTTT
CDR3aa: CASSYSRDQPQHF

abundance: .
d_gene: .
j_gene: TRBJ1-1
v_gene: TRBV10-2
len: 14
CDR3nt: TGCGCCAGCAGTGAGTCGAGAACCAACACTGAAGCTTTCTTT
CDR3aa: CASSESRTNTEAFF

abundance: .
d_gene: TRBD2
j_gene: TRBJ2-1
v_gene: TRBV10-3
len: 14
CDR3nt: TGTGCCATCAGTGGGTCCGGGGGGGCCAATGAGCAGTTCTTC
CDR3aa: CAISGSGGANEQFF

abundance: .
d_gene: .
j_gene: TRBJ2-3
v_gene: TRBV5-1
len: 16
CDR3nt: TGCGCCAGCAGCTTGACAGCGGGCCCACAGAGAGATACGCAGTATTTT
CDR3aa: CASSLTAGPQRDTQYF

abundance: few
d_gene: .
j_gene: TRBJ1-4
v_gene: TRBV30
len: 12
CDR3nt: TGTGCCTGGAGGGGGCAGGATGAAAAACTGTTTTTT
CDR3aa: CAWRGQDEKLFF

abundance: .
d_gene: .
j_gene: TRBJ1-5
v_gene: TRBV21-1
len: 18
CDR3nt: TGTGCCAGCAGCAAAAGGTTGCGGGGTGGCGTTAGTAATCAGCCCCAGCATTTT
CDR3aa: CASSKRLRGGVSNQPQHF

abundance: .
d_gene: TRBD1
j_gene: TRBJ1-1
v_gene: TRBV7-3
len: 16
CDR3nt: TGTGCCAGCAGCTCTGGAACCGGACAGGGGTACACTGAAGCTTTCTTT
CDR3aa: CASSSGTGQGYTEAFF

abundance: .
d_gene: .
j_gene: TRBJ1-1
v_gene: TRBV7-9
len: 15
CDR3nt: TGTGCCAGCAGCTTAGGCGGCCAGGGTGGGACTGAAGCTTTCTTT
CDR3aa: CASSLGGQGGTEAFF

abundance: .
d_gene: .
j_gene: TRBJ1-3
v_gene: TRBV18
len: 17
CDR3nt: TGTGCCAGCTCACGCCCGGCCGGGACACACTCTGGAAACACCATATATTTT
CDR3aa: CASSRPAGTHSGNTIYF

abundance: .
d_gene: TRBD1
j_gene: TRBJ1-5
v_gene: TRBV19
len: 15
CDR3nt: TGTGCCAGTACTATCGGACAGGGGGCCTTGCAGCCCCAGCATTTT
CDR3aa: CASTIGQGALQPQHF

abundance: .
d_gene: TRBD1
j_gene: TRBJ1-3
v_gene: TRBV28
len: 16
CDR3nt: TGTGCCAGCAGAACGGTAAAGACAGGGTTTGGAAACACCATATATTTT
CDR3aa: CASRTVKTGFGNTIYF

abundance: .
d_gene: .
j_gene: TRBJ1-1
v_gene: TRBV13
len: 16
CDR3nt: TGTGCCAGCAGCACCTCCATCGGACAGCTCACATCGGGGGCTTTCTTT
CDR3aa: CASSTSIGQLTSGAFF

abundance: .
d_gene: .
j_gene: TRBJ2-1
v_gene: TRBV6-5
len: 15
CDR3nt: TGTGCCAGCAGTTACCAGGGACGGACTAACAATGAGCAGTTCTTC
CDR3aa: CASSYQGRTNNEQFF

abundance: .
d_gene: TRBD1
j_gene: TRBJ1-2
v_gene: TRBV2
len: 15
CDR3nt: TGTGCCAGCAGTGTGGACAGGGCAGCTAACTATGGCTACACCTTC
CDR3aa: CASSVDRAANYGYTF

abundance: .
d_gene: TRBD1
j_gene: TRBJ1-1
v_gene: TRBV5-1
len: 14
CDR3nt: TGCGCCAGCAGCTGGACGGGACAGGGCACTGAAGCTTTCTTT
CDR3aa: CASSWTGQGTEAFF

abundance: few
d_gene: .
j_gene: TRBJ2-3
v_gene: TRBV27
len: 14
CDR3nt: TGTGCCAGCAAGGGAGCGACAGGGAGGGATACGCAGTATTTT
CDR3aa: CASKGATGRDTQYF

abundance: few
d_gene: TRBD1
j_gene: TRBJ2-1
v_gene: TRBV7-9
len: 17
CDR3nt: TGTGCCAGCAGCTTCCTCCTCCGGGACAGGGGATTCAATGAGCAGTTCTTC
CDR3aa: CASSFLLRDRGFNEQFF

abundance: .
d_gene: .
j_gene: TRBJ1-1
v_gene: TRBV5-6
len: 12
CDR3nt: TGTGCCAGCAGTTTTATCACAGCTGAAGCTTTCTTT
CDR3aa: CASSFITAEAFF

abundance: .
d_gene: TRBD1
j_gene: TRBJ1-5
v_gene: TRBV7-2
len: 17
CDR3nt: TGTGCCAGCAGCTCCGGACAGGCGATCTATAGCAATCAGCCCCAGCATTTT
CDR3aa: CASSSGQAIYSNQPQHF

abundance: .
d_gene: .
j_gene: TRBJ2-3
v_gene: TRBV19
len: 15
CDR3nt: TGTGCCAGTAGTATCGGAGGTGTCGACGCAGATACGCAGTATTTT
CDR3aa: CASSIGGVDADTQYF

abundance: .
d_gene: .
j_gene: TRBJ1-1
v_gene: TRBV27
len: 13
CDR3nt: TGTGCCAGCAGGCCCGGACAGAACACTGAAGCTTTCTTT
CDR3aa: CASRPGQNTEAFF

abundance: few
d_gene: .
j_gene: TRBJ2-7
v_gene: TRBV6-1
len: 16
CDR3nt: TGTGCCAGCAGTGAATTTAGCTTGGCGTCTGGCTACGAGCAGTACTTC
CDR3aa: CASSEFSLASGYEQYF

abundance: .
d_gene: TRBD1
j_gene: TRBJ2-3
v_gene: TRBV11-2
len: 16
CDR3nt: TGTGCCAGCAGCATCATAACAGGGGGCGTGGGAGATACGCAGTATTTT
CDR3aa: CASSIITGGVGDTQYF

abundance: few
d_gene: .
j_gene: TRBJ2-3
v_gene: TRBV4-1
len: 16
CDR3nt: TGCGCCAGCAGCCAAGCCCGTCGGGGTCCCACAGATACGCAGTATTTT
CDR3aa: CASSQARRGPTDTQYF

abundance: .
d_gene: TRBD1
j_gene: TRBJ2-2
v_gene: TRBV30
len: 17
CDR3nt: TGTGCCTGGAGTCCCCTGACAGGGGGAGGGGGCACCGGGGAGCTGTTTTTT
CDR3aa: CAWSPLTGGGGTGELFF

abundance: .
d_gene: .
j_gene: TRBJ2-7
v_gene: TRBV5-1
len: 14
CDR3nt: TGCGCCAGCAGCTTGGAGCAGGGAACCTACGAGCAGTACTTC
CDR3aa: CASSLEQGTYEQYF

abundance: many
d_gene: TRBD1
j_gene: TRBJ1-1
v_gene: TRBV7-9
len: 15
CDR3nt: TGTGCCAGCAACTTAGAGGACAGGACGAACACTGAAGCTTTCTTT
CDR3aa: CASNLEDRTNTEAFF

abundance: .
d_gene: TRBD2
j_gene: TRBJ2-5
v_gene: TRBV2
len: 12
CDR3nt: TGTGCCAACGAAGCGGGGAAAGAGACCCAGTACTTC
CDR3aa: CANEAGKETQYF

abundance: .
d_gene: TRBD1
j_gene: TRBJ1-1
v_gene: TRBV5-1
len: 15
CDR3nt: TGCGCCAGCAGCCCCGGTCAGGGGGGGAACACTGAAGCTTTCTTT
CDR3aa: CASSPGQGGNTEAFF

abundance: .
d_gene: TRBD1
j_gene: TRBJ1-1
v_gene: TRBV10-1
len: 15
CDR3nt: TGCGCCAGCAGTGAGTCGGGACAGGGGATCCCTGAAGCTTTCTTT
CDR3aa: CASSESGQGIPEAFF

abundance: .
d_gene: TRBD1
j_gene: TRBJ1-4
v_gene: TRBV7-9
len: 14
CDR3nt: TGTGCCAGCAGCCTGACAGGGCTAAATGAAAAACTGTTTTTT
CDR3aa: CASSLTGLNEKLFF

abundance: .
d_gene: .
j_gene: TRBJ2-5
v_gene: TRBV5-6
len: 14
CDR3nt: TGTGCCAGCAGCTTGGGGGGAGACGAGGCGACCCAGTACTTC
CDR3aa: CASSLGGDEATQYF

abundance: .
d_gene: TRBD1
j_gene: TRBJ2-6
v_gene: TRBV11-3
len: 19
CDR3nt: TGTGCCAGCGGGACAGGGGAATCTTCGGCCAGCTCTGGGGCCAACGTCCTGACTTTC
CDR3aa: CASGTGESSASSGANVLTF

abundance: .
d_gene: .
j_gene: TRBJ1-2
v_gene: TRBV28
len: 13
CDR3nt: TGTGCCAGCAGGTCGGGAAGCCTGTATGGCTACACCTTC
CDR3aa: CASRSGSLYGYTF

abundance: .
d_gene: TRBD2
j_gene: TRBJ2-2
v_gene: TRBV5-1
len: 18
CDR3nt: TGCGCCAGCAGCTTGGAGGGGACTAGCGGGGGAAACACCGGGGAGCTGTTTTTT
CDR3aa: CASSLEGTSGGNTGELFF

abundance: .
d_gene: TRBD1
j_gene: TRBJ2-7
v_gene: TRBV4-2
len: 16
CDR3nt: TGTGCCAGCAGCCAAGATTGGGGACAGGGGGTATACGAGCAGTACTTC
CDR3aa: CASSQDWGQGVYEQYF

abundance: .
d_gene: .
j_gene: TRBJ2-7
v_gene: TRBV9
len: 14
CDR3nt: TGTGCCAGCAGCGCGAGTGACTCTACCTACGAGCAGTACTTC
CDR3aa: CASSASDSTYEQYF

abundance: .
d_gene: .
j_gene: TRBJ2-2
v_gene: TRBV18
len: 15
CDR3nt: TGTGCCAGCTCATCGGGGGTCCTTAACACCGGGGAGCTGTTTTTT
CDR3aa: CASSSGVLNTGELFF

abundance: .
d_gene: TRBD1
j_gene: TRBJ2-3
v_gene: TRBV19
len: 15
CDR3nt: TGTGCCAGTAGTGTAGGACAGGGGGCGGCAGATACGCAGTATTTT
CDR3aa: CASSVGQGAADTQYF

abundance: few
d_gene: .
j_gene: TRBJ2-2
v_gene: TRBV15
len: 17
CDR3nt: TGTGCCACCAGCAGAGTATTTGGAGGGGGGGATACCGGGGAGCTGTTTTTT
CDR3aa: CATSRVFGGGDTGELFF

abundance: .
d_gene: .
j_gene: TRBJ2-7
v_gene: TRBV7-9
len: 13
CDR3nt: TGTTCCAGCAGCTTGAGCACAACGGGGGAGCAGTACTTC
CDR3aa: CSSSLSTTGEQYF

abundance: .
d_gene: TRBD2
j_gene: TRBJ2-7
v_gene: TRBV5-1
len: 17
CDR3nt: TGCGCCAGCAGCTTGGCCCGACTAGCGGGGGGGCGGTACGAGCAGTACTTC
CDR3aa: CASSLARLAGGRYEQYF

abundance: .
d_gene: TRBD2
j_gene: TRBJ2-2
v_gene: TRBV5-1
len: 17
CDR3nt: TGCGCCAGCAGCGAGACTAGCGGGACCATCTACACCGGGGAGCTGTTTTTT
CDR3aa: CASSETSGTIYTGELFF

abundance: few
d_gene: .
j_gene: TRBJ1-5
v_gene: TRBV6-5
len: 13
CDR3nt: TGTGCCAGCAGCCCGGACAGAGATCAGCCCCAGCATTTT
CDR3aa: CASSPDRDQPQHF

abundance: .
d_gene: .
j_gene: TRBJ1-6
v_gene: TRBV5-1
len: 15
CDR3nt: TGCGCCAGCAGTTCTACCGAGGGACTAAGTTCACCCCTCCACTTT
CDR3aa: CASSSTEGLSSPLHF

abundance: .
d_gene: TRBD2
j_gene: TRBJ2-2
v_gene: TRBV28
len: 17
CDR3nt: TGTGCCAGCAGTTATCTAGCGGGAGGGCCCTACACCGGGGAGCTGTTTTTT
CDR3aa: CASSYLAGGPYTGELFF

abundance: .
d_gene: TRBD2
j_gene: TRBJ2-7
v_gene: TRBV28
len: 15
CDR3nt: TGTGCCAGCCGCCCTACTAGCGGGGCTACCTACGAGCAGTACTTC
CDR3aa: CASRPTSGATYEQYF

abundance: .
d_gene: .
j_gene: TRBJ1-4
v_gene: TRBV11-2
len: 15
CDR3nt: TGTGCCAGCAGCTTATCTCTCGGAACTAATGAAAAACTGTTTTTT
CDR3aa: CASSLSLGTNEKLFF

abundance: .
d_gene: TRBD1
j_gene: TRBJ1-1
v_gene: TRBV5-1
len: 14
CDR3nt: TGCGCCAGCAGCCGGACAGGGGGTTTGCCTGAAGCTTTCTTT
CDR3aa: CASSRTGGLPEAFF

abundance: few
d_gene: .
j_gene: TRBJ1-3
v_gene: TRBV25-1
len: 13
CDR3nt: TGTGCCAGCATGGGGGCGGCTGGAAACACCATATATTTT
CDR3aa: CASMGAAGNTIYF

abundance: once
d_gene: .
j_gene: TRBJ2-5
v_gene: TRBV7-9
len: 16
CDR3nt: TGTGCCAGCATCCCCACTCCGGGTACCCCAGAAGAGACCCAGTACTTC
CDR3aa: CASIPTPGTPEETQYF